The rows below give T cell receptor beta chains drawn from one sample of a study of T-cell reconstitution after alpha-beta-depleted transplantation in children. Each CDR3 protein gets one entry after TCRdb re-called the PCR reads with MiXCR. This repertoire shows roughly 250,000 distinct CDR3 sequences, 6.5% to 9% found once; its top ten account for roughly 6%. Sequenced material: PBMCs, mostly from graft donor cells, taken 180 days after TCRalphabeta/CD19-depleted stem cell transplant. The receptors were gathered from a male patient younger than 18 who had a stem cell transplant for acute lymphoblastic leukemia, so the T cells may come from the graft donor. The CDR3 runs from the conserved cysteine through the conserved F or W. The order of the fields is V gene, D gene, J gene, clone size, CDR3 protein, CDR3 DNA. The D gene is left open where the match is weak. Not all rows give a size; the values are once, few, many and, for expanded clones, a class.

>TRBV23-1|TRBD2|TRBJ2-7|NA
CASSQSPPGGRYEQYF
TGCGCCAGCAGTCAATCCCCCCCGGGGGGTCGGTACGAGCAGTACTTC
>TRBV12-3/TRBV12-4|NA|TRBJ1-2|many
CASLQGGGYTF
TGTGCCAGTCTACAGGGTGGAGGCTACACCTTC
>TRBV28|NA|TRBJ1-5|many
CASSRTGYSNQPQHF
TGTGCCAGCAGTCGCACAGGGTATAGCAATCAGCCCCAGCATTTT
>TRBV20-1|NA|TRBJ2-6|many
CSARDNSFPGANVLTF
TGCAGTGCTAGAGATAACTCCTTTCCTGGGGCCAACGTCCTGACTTTC
>TRBV11-3|TRBD2|TRBJ2-7|few
CASSSRGGESLSYEQYF
TGTGCCAGCAGCTCCCGGGGAGGGGAGTCTCTTTCCTACGAGCAGTACTTC
>TRBV4-3|TRBD1|TRBJ2-2|many
CASSHRDRGLAGELFF
TGCGCCAGCAGCCACCGGGACAGGGGGTTGGCCGGGGAGCTGTTTTTT
>TRBV2|TRBD1|TRBJ2-5|NA
CASSVRGRGETQYF
TGTGCCAGCAGTGTTAGGGGGCGCGGGGAGACCCAGTACTTC
>TRBV12-3/TRBV12-4|NA|TRBJ2-7|many
CASTVGAGPKIYEQYF
TGTGCCAGCACCGTGGGGGCGGGGCCCAAGATCTACGAGCAGTACTTC
>TRBV7-8|NA|TRBJ2-7|many
CASSLVERYEQYF
TGTGCCAGCAGCTTAGTGGAGCGATACGAGCAGTACTTC
>TRBV28|NA|TRBJ2-1|many
CASSLAGTNEQFF
TGTGCCAGCAGTTTGGCAGGGACCAATGAGCAGTTCTTC
>TRBV29-1|TRBD1|TRBJ2-5|many
CSVEGGQGSRETQYF
TGCAGCGTTGAAGGGGGACAGGGAAGTAGAGAGACCCAGTACTTC
>TRBV12-3/TRBV12-4|NA|TRBJ2-6|many
CASRASSSGANVLTF
TGTGCCAGCAGGGCCTCTAGCTCTGGGGCCAACGTCCTGACTTTC
>TRBV20-1|TRBD1|TRBJ1-6|many
CSATQGASNSPLHF
TGCAGTGCTACTCAGGGGGCTTCTAATTCACCCCTCCACTTT